Shown below are 29 T cell receptor beta chains from a single sample sequenced in a study of long-term antiretroviral therapy in people with HIV. The immunoSEQ assay was v3.0, run at survey level. Profiling relied on immunoSEQ multiplex PCR, and the TCRdb table lists in-frame clones only, not all of them. The table shows around 15,000 clones, with around 96% occurring only once. This sample comprised unsorted PBMCs, obtained less than 13 years after starting antiretroviral therapy. The receptors were sampled from a man younger than 40 with HIV.

V gene TRBV19 combines with J gene TRBJ2-4; 8 positions agree with TRBD1. Germline assignment: CDR1 LNHDA and CDR2 SQIVND (reference sequence). After removal of 8 bases from V and 0 bases from J, the junction contained 3 bases not matched to a gene. The CDR3 is 14 residues long. CDR3 nucleotides: TGTGCCAGTTGGACAGGGCCAGCCAAAAACATTCAGTACTTC. Encoded protein: CASWTGPAKNIQYF.

This clone came up once. The chain combines TRBV19 with TRBJ1-1; a weak D match, TRBD1 (6 bases). This CDR3 is built from 13 residues. The germline V and J ends were trimmed by 5 bases and 11 bases, with 18 bases remaining between them. Germline CDR1 LNHDA, CDR2 SQIVND (reference sequence). The CDR3 bases are TGTGCCAGTAGTGTCCCTGGGGGGCTAAGGGCTTTCTTT. Translating gives CASSVPGGLRAFF.

The chain combines TRBV27 with TRBJ1-1; D not certain. V lost 6 bases and J lost 1, with 9 bases in between. The CDR3 is 13 residues long. The germline CDR1 and CDR2 sequences are MNHEY and SMNVEV (reference sequence). Here the CDR3 DNA reads TGTGCCAGCAGCACAGCTGGGAACACTGAAGCTTTCTTT. It specifies CASSTAGNTEAFF.

The rearrangement links TRBV7-9 to TRBJ2-3; 12 bases map to TRBD1. V shed 4 bases, J shed 3 bases, and the junction held 5 bases outside the gene matches. The CDR3 runs to 16 residues. Germline-derived CDR1 and CDR2 are SEHNR and FQNEAQ (reference sequence). The DNA of the CDR3 is TGTGCCAGCAGCTGGGGGACAGGGGGCATGACAGATACGCAGTATTTT. Its translation: CASSWGTGGMTDTQYF. Supplemented by reference TRBV7-9 and TRBJ2-3, the full variable domain reads DTGVSQNPRHKITKRGQNVTFRCDPISEHNRLYWYRQTLGQGPEFLTYFQNEAQLEKSRLLSDRFSAERPKGSFSTLEIQRTEQGDSAMYLCASSWGTGGMTDTQYFGPGTRLTVL.

CDR3 coding DNA: TGTGCCAGTAGTATGTCTACCGCACAGACAGCTGAAGCTTTCTTT. Translation: CASSMSTAQTAEAFF. The V gene is TRBV19, the J gene TRBJ1-1, with D perhaps TRBD1 (5 bases). Trimming pared 3 bases from V and 6 bases from J, leaving 17 bases between. The CDR3 loop spans 15 amino acids. CDR1 and CDR2 from the germline V gene are LNHDA and SQIVND (reference sequence).

The CDR3 DNA follows: TGCGCCAGCAGTGAGACAGGGGACACCGGGGAGCTGTTTTTT. This codes for CASSETGDTGELFF. The chain carries TRBV10-1 and TRBJ2-2; TRBD1 matches at 7 bases. Germline CDR1 and CDR2: WNHNN and SYGVQD (reference sequence). The CDR3 extends over 14 amino acids. Trimming at V came to 2 bases and at J to 3 bases, leaving 0 bases not matched to a gene.

V and J are TRBV2 and TRBJ2-5; 10 bases map to TRBD2. This CDR3 is 15 amino acids long. The V segment lost 0 bases and the J segment 5 bases; nucleotides outside the gene matches: 3. CDR1 is SNHLY and CDR2 is FYNNEI in the germline V gene. The CDR3 protein is CASSEASGGAETQYF. CDR3 sequence (DNA): TGTGCCAGCAGTGAAGCCAGCGGGGGGGCGGAGACCCAGTACTTC.

This clone was seen a few times. This chain links TRBV21-1 with TRBJ2-6; TRBD1 is the table's D call, not checked against the DNA. TRBV21-1 is listed as a pseudogene. The CDR3 totals 19 residues. In DNA, the CDR3 is TGTGCCAGCAGCTCCTGGGACAGGGTTATTTCTGGGAGGGCCAACGTCCTGACTTTC. Translating it yields CASSSWDRVISGRANVLTF.

This clone was detected only once. The chain couples TRBV30 to TRBJ2-7, with D unresolved. Germline V gene lookup returns CDR1 GTSNPN and CDR2 SVGIG (reference sequence). The V end was cut by 4 bases, the J end by 6 bases, with 16 bases between. This CDR3 is 13 amino acids long. The CDR3 loop is CAWNLNRASEQYF. CDR3 sequence (DNA): TGTGCCTGGAATCTCAATCGAGCCTCCGAGCAGTACTTC.

The V call is TRBV6-1, the J call TRBJ1-2; D possibly corresponds to TRBD1 (6 bases). V gave up 9 bases and J gave up 4 bases, with 12 bases separating them. The CDR3 consists of 12 residues. Germline assignment: CDR1 MNHNS and CDR2 SASEGT. The CDR3, as DNA: TGTGCCAGTACTCAGGGGTTCTATGGCTACACCTTC. As protein: CASTQGFYGYTF.

The chain links TRBV7-2 to TRBJ2-1; D call uncertain. The CDR3 is 14 residues long. The V end was cut by 4 bases, the J end by 1 base, with 8 bases between. Germline values: CDR1 SGHTA, CDR2 FQGNSA. This CDR3 is CASSYSKSYNEQFF. In nucleotides, the CDR3 is TGTGCCAGCAGCTACTCTAAATCCTACAATGAGCAGTTCTTC. Variable domain in full (rest from reference TRBV7-2 and TRBJ2-1): GAGVSQSPSNKVTEKGKDVELRCDPISGHTALYWYRQSLGQGLEFLIYFQGNSAPDKSGLPSDRFSAERTGGSVSTLTIQRTQQEDSAVYLCASSYSKSYNEQFFGPGTRLTVL.

The rearrangement links TRBV2 to TRBJ1-2; TRBD1 might be the D (5 bases). In germline, CDR1 is SNHLY, CDR2 FYNNEI. The CDR3 runs 14 residues. With 4 bases removed from V and 9 bases from J, the gap between germline ends came to 18 bases. CDR3 in amino acids: CASSGTGRIFSYTF. The CDR3 DNA follows: TGTGCCAGCAGTGGAACGGGACGGATCTTTAGCTACACCTTC.

The chain is built from TRBV7-9 and TRBJ2-2, with D possibly matching TRBD2 (5 bases). Germline CDR1 and CDR2: SEHNR and FQNEAQ (reference sequence). Trimming left V 2 bases short and J 6 bases short, with 7 bases between. The CDR3 loop spans 13 amino acids. CDR3: CASSLSGAGELFF. CDR3 DNA: TGTGCCAGCAGCTTATCCGGGGCCGGGGAGCTGTTTTTT.

The chain carries TRBV25-1 and TRBJ2-1, with D maybe TRBD1 (6 bases). CDR3 size: 12 residues. The ends were cut back, 4 bases at V and 7 bases at J, with 8 bases in the middle. CDR1 and CDR2 (germline): MGHDK, SYGVNS. The CDR3: CASSGGGNEQFF. The CDR3 DNA reads TGTGCCAGCAGTGGAGGGGGTAATGAGCAGTTCTTC.

This chain's CDR3 is CASSPDPQGNYGYTF. For the CDR3, the DNA is TGCGCCAGCAGCCCCGACCCCCAGGGCAACTATGGCTACACCTTC. V is TRBV5-1 and J is TRBJ1-2; D is perhaps TRBD1 (5 bases). The germline V and J ends were trimmed by 4 bases and 2 bases, with 15 bases remaining between them. Germline-derived CDR1 and CDR2 are SGHRS and YFSETQ. CDR3 length: 15 amino acids.

The chain recombines TRBV7-9 with TRBJ2-3; the D is unclear. Trimming took 0 bases from V and 13 from J, leaving 5 bases between them. This CDR3 spans 10 amino acids. CDR1 is SEHNR and CDR2 is FQNEAQ in the germline V gene (reference sequence). As DNA, the CDR3 is TGTGCCAGCAGCTTAGCGCATGAGTATTTT. Translating gives CASSLAHEYF.

DNA of the CDR3: TGCGCCAGCAGCTCGGGACAGGGCGGCGGGGAGCTGTTTTTT. Translated: CASSSGQGGGELFF. V is TRBV5-1 and J is TRBJ2-2, with TRBD1 matching over 9 bases. Germline V gives CDR1 SGHRS, CDR2 YFSETQ. J was trimmed by 7 bases and V by 3 bases; bases with no gene match: 4. This CDR3 has 14 amino acids.

This rearrangement joins TRBV18 to TRBJ2-1; D possibly uses TRBD1 or TRBD2 (6 bases each). The germline CDR1 and CDR2 sequences are KGHSH and LQKENI. The V end was cut by 2 bases, the J end by 6 bases, with 11 bases between. This CDR3 contains 14 residues. The CDR3: CASSPRGATNEQFF. CDR3 in DNA: TGTGCCAGCTCACCAAGGGGGGCCACCAATGAGCAGTTCTTC.

The rearrangement links TRBV6-5 to TRBJ1-6; D is uncertain. From germline, CDR1 is MNHEY and CDR2 SVGAGI. This CDR3 comprises 12 residues. Deletions cut 6 bases from V and 7 bases from J, with 7 bases between. CDR3 DNA: TGTGCCAGCAGCCGGTCAAATTCACCCCTCCACTTT. Its translation: CASSRSNSPLHF.

The rearrangement links TRBV6-5 to TRBJ1-6; the D gene is possibly TRBD1 (5 bases). The ends were cut back, 2 bases at V and 8 bases at J, with 10 bases in the middle. The germline V gene encodes CDR1 MNHEY and CDR2 SVGAGI. The CDR3 is 14 residues long. CDR3 in amino acids: CASSYRGGDSPLHF. In DNA form, the CDR3 reads TGTGCCAGCAGTTACAGGGGTGGGGATTCACCCCTCCACTTT.

The chain has TRBV7-8 and TRBJ2-2, with D perhaps given as TRBD1 or TRBD2 (5 bases each). Looked up from germline, CDR1 is SGHVS and CDR2 is FQNEAQ. This CDR3 contains 14 residues. V was cut by 3 bases and J by 5 bases, with 10 bases left in between. The chain's CDR3 is CASSLGEPTGELFF. The CDR3 nucleotides read TGTGCCAGCAGCTTGGGGGAGCCAACCGGGGAGCTGTTTTTT.

The chain carries TRBV12-5 and TRBJ1-6; D not certain. The CDR3 covers 12 residues. V lost 1 base, J lost 8 bases, and 3 bases lay in between. CDR1 and CDR2 (germline): LGHNT, FRNRAP. DNA of the CDR3: TGTGCTAGTGGTTTGGAAGATTCACCCCTCCACTTT. Translating it yields CASGLEDSPLHF. The full variable domain, its missing parts supplied by reference TRBV12-5 and TRBJ1-6, is DARVTQTPRHKVTEMGQEVTMRCQPILGHNTVFWYRQTMMQGLELLAYFRNRAPLDDSGMPKDRFSAEMPDATLATLKIQPSEPRDSAVYFCASGLEDSPLHFGNGTRLTVT.

This chain joins TRBV10-2 and TRBJ1-3; a possible D gene is TRBD1 (5 bases). This CDR3 is 14 amino acids long. Germline V lookup: CDR1 WSHSY, CDR2 SAAADI. The V gene lost 2 bases and the J gene lost 4 bases, with 9 bases spanning the gap. CDR3 DNA: TGCGCCAGCAGTGAGCCCGGACACGGAAACACCATATATTTT. This sequence encodes CASSEPGHGNTIYF.

The V call is TRBV2, the J call TRBJ1-5, with no clear D. Germline loops: CDR1 SNHLY, CDR2 FYNNEI. The V gene lost 4 bases and the J gene lost 3 bases, with 7 bases spanning the gap. CDR3 length: 13 amino acids. CDR3 nucleotide sequence: TGTGCCAGCAGTGGGGATTTCAATCAGCCCCAGCATTTT. It specifies CASSGDFNQPQHF.

The genes are TRBV5-1 and TRBJ1-1, with 7 bases identical to TRBD1. Germline V gene lookup returns CDR1 SGHRS and CDR2 YFSETQ. Trimming removed 5 bases from V and 3 bases from J; junction bases left unmatched: 13. The CDR3 totals 16 residues. DNA of the CDR3: TGCGCCAGCAGGAGGGGGCAGGGTGAGGGGGACACTGAAGCTTTCTTT. This translates into CASRRGQGEGDTEAFF.

The gene calls are TRBV5-6 and TRBJ2-7; 7 positions match TRBD1. The CDR3 is made up of 16 amino acids. Germline V lookup: CDR1 SGHDT, CDR2 YYEEEE. V shed 1 base, J shed 2 bases, and the junction held 9 bases outside the gene matches. Here the CDR3 reads CASSLSDRVYTYEQYV. The CDR3 nucleotides are TGTGCCAGCAGCTTGTCTGACAGGGTCTATACCTACGAGCAGTACGTC.

The CDR3, as DNA: TGTGCCAGCAGTTACTCCAACAGCCTTAATTCACCCCTCCACTTT. It is translated as CASSYSNSLNSPLHF. The chain couples TRBV6-5 to TRBJ1-6; D gene ambiguous. The V end lost 0 bases, the J end lost 6 bases, and 9 bases lay between the germline ends. CDR1 and CDR2 from the germline V gene are MNHEY and SVGAGI. The CDR3 has 15 amino acids.

J is TRBJ2-5 and V is TRBV6-5; possible D gene TRBD2, 6 bases. V was pared by 2 bases and J by 4 bases, with 8 bases between. The length of the CDR3 is 13 residues. Germline V CDR1 and CDR2: MNHEY, SVGAGI. In DNA, the CDR3 is TGTGCCAGCAGTTACCTGGGGGGAGAGACCCAGTACTTC. As protein: CASSYLGGETQYF.

This chain uses TRBV27 with TRBJ1-5, with TRBD1 matching 7 bases. CDR3 length: 14 residues. Trimming at V came to 4 bases and at J to 4 bases, leaving 4 bases not matched to a gene. Germline V CDR1 and CDR2: MNHEY, SMNVEV (reference sequence). In DNA, the CDR3 is TGTGCCAGCAGTTGGACAGGACTAAATCAGCCCCAGCATTTT. Protein sequence: CASSWTGLNQPQHF.